In this sample, the clone carrying this T cell receptor (beta chain) turned up a few times. As yet, its antigen is unknown. These data come from a study of Ad26.COV2.S vaccination and SARS-CoV-2 variants. Across the whole study: Ad26.COV2.S shots went into the muscle once or twice, 56 days apart. Notes on the study in general: Placebo recipients had lower spike-specific TCR breadth than vaccine recipients.

Treatment denoted: around 19 received Ad26.COV2.S at low or high dose, single or two shots; 5 received placebo; per-sample allocation not given. Vaccine and placebo recipients were sampled on day 63 after the first injection. Expression of Wuhan-strain SARS-CoV-2 spike came from the Ad26 vector that formed the vaccine. Data came from immunoSEQ multiplex PCR; TCRdb stores just in-frame clones and leaves some out. The sample has about 350,000 clones; about 85% are singletons. The source was peripheral blood, collected in a trial of Ad26.COV2.S vaccine versus placebo. This receptor was taken from a person between 18 and 59 years old who received the Ad26.COV2.S COVID-19 vaccine or a placebo.

The CDR3: CASSYGGLNSPLHF. In DNA, the CDR3 is TGTGCCAGCAGTTACGGGGGGTTGAATTCACCCCTCCACTTT. V usage is TRBV6-6 and J usage is TRBJ1-6; a possible D gene is TRBD1 (5 bases). CDR3 size: 14 residues. Per germline, CDR1 MNHNY and CDR2 SVGAGI (reference sequence). Trimming pared 2 bases from V and 7 bases from J, leaving 9 bases between.